The 17 T cell receptor beta chains below come from one sample, sequenced in a study of Graves' ophthalmopathy and Graves' hyperthyroidism. The authors amplified TCR beta CDR3 regions, and they did so from RNA transcripts for repertoire sequencing. HTBI-primed RT-PCR formed the first round, and a multiplex PCR formed the second. TCRdb fed the multiplex PCR reads into MiXCR, producing one record per CDR3 protein. The table lists 620,000 or so distinct CDR3 sequences, 22% of them singletons. Sequencing used peripheral blood. The receptors derive from a woman aged 18-35 years with stable Graves' hyperthyroidism. Some clones in this sample may be carry-over from other donors' samples.

This clonotype has at least ten counts. A much larger clone lies one base from this, so it may be a read error. The V gene is TRBV12-3 or TRBV12-4, the J gene TRBJ2-4; no firm D call. The CDR3 runs 14 residues. The CDR3 is CASSPTGRKTIKYF. In DNA form, the CDR3 reads TGTGCCAGCAGTCCAACCGGACGGAAAACCATTAAGTACTTC.

This clonotype appeared many times. V gene TRBV12-3 or TRBV12-4 combines with J gene TRBJ1-6; D call uncertain. V was clipped by 7 bases and J by 9 bases, with 13 bases between them. The CDR3 consists of 13 residues. CDR3 residues: CASTPGSVSPLHF. CDR3 sequence (DNA): TGTGCCAGCACCCCCGGGTCCGTTTCACCCCTCCACTTT.

This clonotype was recorded at least ten times. The chain recombines TRBV27 with TRBJ1-1; tentatively, D is TRBD1 (5 bases). This CDR3 has 15 amino acids. Germline lookup yields CDR1 MNHEY and CDR2 SMNVEV (reference sequence). The V end lost 5 bases, the J end lost 5 bases, and 18 bases lay between the germline ends. The DNA of the CDR3 is TGTGCCAGCAGTCGGGACCCCGGGGTAAGGACTGAAGCTTTCTTT. Translating gives CASSRDPGVRTEAFF.

The table lists this clonotype with many counts. This sequence joins TRBV10-3 and TRBJ2-5; 7 positions agree with TRBD1. The CDR3 is made up of 17 amino acids. Germline CDR1 ENHRY, CDR2 SYGVKD. V lost 4 bases, J lost 1 base, and 12 bases stayed unmatched. The CDR3 reads CAISGPSKGQTQETQYF. CDR3 sequence (DNA): TGTGCCATCAGTGGTCCCTCTAAGGGACAGACCCAAGAGACCCAGTACTTC.

There are a few counts of this clonotype. V and J are TRBV9 and TRBJ1-1, with 12 bases fitting TRBD1. Per the germline V gene, CDR1 is SGDLS and CDR2 is YYNGEE. This CDR3 is 16 amino acids long. The junction had 4 bases not matched to a gene; V was cut back by 3 bases and J by 1 base. CDR3 in DNA: TGTGCCAGCAGCGCCGGGACAGGGGGCCGGAACACTGAAGCTTTCTTT. Translation gives CASSAGTGGRNTEAFF. Full variable domain (remainder filled in from reference TRBV9 and TRBJ1-1): DSGVTQTPKHLITATGQRVTLRCSPRSGDLSVYWYQQSLDQGLQFLIQYYNGEERAKGNILERFSAQQFPDLHSELNLSSLELGDSALYFCASSAGTGGRNTEAFFGQGTRLTVV.

The chain joins TRBV20-1 to TRBJ2-5; 8 bases map to TRBD2. In germline, CDR1 is DFQATT, CDR2 SNEGSKA (reference sequence). This CDR3 has 15 amino acids. V lost 6 bases and J lost 0; bases outside the gene matches: 9. The CDR3 spells CSASSGGPYQETQYF. CDR3 sequence (DNA): TGCAGTGCCTCCAGCGGGGGACCGTACCAAGAGACCCAGTACTTC.

In this sample, this clonotype turned up many times. This sequence joins TRBV6-1 and TRBJ2-2; D gene unclear. Trimming removed 6 bases from V and 0 bases from J, with 8 bases in between. The CDR3 is made up of 14 amino acids. CDR1 and CDR2 from the germline V gene are MNHNS and SASEGT. The CDR3 coding sequence is TGTGCCAGCAGAGGAGAGGCGAACACCGGGGAGCTGTTTTTT. Its protein product is CASRGEANTGELFF.

The chain carries TRBV2 and TRBJ1-5; D not resolved. V lost 5 bases and J lost 2, with 16 bases in between. The CDR3 is 16 amino acids. CDR1 SNHLY and CDR2 FYNNEI come from the germline V gene. The CDR3 bases are TGTGCCAGCAGTCGAAGTCGGGGTGGTCGCAATCAGCCCCAGCATTTT. It is translated as CASSRSRGGRNQPQHF.

This clonotype was seen repeatedly, ten times or more. This chain uses TRBV28 with TRBJ1-2; unclear D gene. The CDR3 has 13 amino acids. Trimming took off 6 bases at V and 3 bases at J, with 11 bases between the two ends. Per germline, CDR1 MDHEN and CDR2 SYDVKM. The CDR3 region has the DNA TGTGCCAGCAGATTCCCTAAAGACTATGGCTACACCTTC. This encodes CASRFPKDYGYTF.

This clonotype showed up just a few times. A much larger clone differs from this one at a single base, so this may be a read error. The chain employs TRBV28 and TRBJ1-6; D gene unclear. CDR3 length: 14 residues. Per germline, CDR1 MDHEN and CDR2 SYDVKM. The CDR3 nucleotides are TGTGCCAGCAGTTCCGGCGGGGTTTGGTCACACCTCCACTTT. This translates into CASSSGGVWSHLHF. Combining the CDR3 with reference TRBV28 and TRBJ1-6 gives the whole variable domain DVKVTQSSRYLVKRTGEKVFLECVQDMDHENMFWYRQDPGLGLRLIYFSYDVKMKEKGDIPEGYSVSREKKERFSLILESASTNQTSMYLCASSSGGVWSHLHFGNGTRLTVT.

The chain employs TRBV6-1 and TRBJ2-7; TRBD1 matches 10 bases. The germline CDR1 and CDR2 sequences are MNHNS and SASEGT. Trimming removed 7 bases from V and 7 bases from J; junction bases left unmatched: 13. This CDR3 region has 15 residues. The CDR3: CASTGTGTGAEEQYF. CDR3 in DNA: TGTGCCAGCACCGGTACGGGGACAGGGGCGGAAGAGCAGTACTTC.

In this sample, this clonotype turned up many times. V gene TRBV2 combines with J gene TRBJ2-7; 8 bases map to TRBD1. CDR3 length: 14 amino acids. Germline V CDR1 and CDR2: SNHLY, FYNNEI. With 6 bases clipped from V and 6 bases from J, the junction kept 10 bases outside the gene matches. For the CDR3, the DNA is TGTGCCAGCAGCATCCTCGACAGGGGTGGCGAGCAGTACTTC. It yields the protein CASSILDRGGEQYF.

This clonotype was picked up many times. This chain connects TRBV2 to TRBJ1-2, with D possibly being TRBD1 (6 bases). Germline assignment: CDR1 SNHLY and CDR2 FYNNEI. V was cut by 1 base and J by 3 bases, with 6 bases left in between. This CDR3 contains 13 residues. The CDR3 DNA follows: TGTGCCAGCAGTGAAGACAGGGACTATGGCTACACCTTC. Its translation is CASSEDRDYGYTF.

On this clonotype itself: Its ends do not fully match the called genes, so a read error is possible. The CDR3 sequence: CASREAGAGSYEQYF. The CDR3 nucleotides read TGTGCCAGCAGGGAAGCGGGAGCGGGTTCCTACGAGCAGTACTTC. The J gene is TRBJ2-7, the V gene TRBV6-1, with 8 nucleotides matching TRBD2. CDR3 length: 15 amino acids. CDR1 is MNHNS, CDR2 SASEGT, per germline.

This clonotype was seen ten or more times. This chain connects TRBV9 to TRBJ2-2; D is unresolved. Trimming removed 4 bases from V and 2 bases from J, with 6 bases in between. Germline V gives CDR1 SGDLS, CDR2 YYNGEE. The CDR3 is made up of 13 amino acids. As DNA, the CDR3 is TGTGCCAGCAGCCAAGACAACACCGGGGAGCTGTTTTTT. It codes for CASSQDNTGELFF.

This clonotype appeared once. The chain links TRBV20-1 to TRBJ1-2; D gene ambiguous. With 0 bases removed from V and 7 bases from J, the gap between germline ends came to 3 bases. There are 10 residues in the CDR3. Per germline, CDR1 DFQATT and CDR2 SNEGSKA (reference sequence). The CDR3 is CSAREGGYTF. In DNA form, the CDR3 reads TGCAGTGCTAGAGAAGGTGGCTACACCTTC.

This clonotype was seen ten or more times. The V call is TRBV12-3 or TRBV12-4, the J call TRBJ1-2; D is ambiguous. Trimming removed 6 bases from V and 5 bases from J, with 16 bases in between. The CDR3 loop spans 14 amino acids. The CDR3: CASSPGGKGYGYTF. The DNA of the CDR3 is TGTGCCAGCAGCCCTGGCGGGAAAGGATATGGCTACACCTTC.